A single sample gave rise to the 28 T cell receptor beta chains below, sequenced in a study of blood T cell repertoires in COVID-19. Assay: immunoSEQ multiplex PCR; the TCRdb copy retains only in-frame clones and omits some. The table records around 250,000 clones, about four fifths of them present only once. The sample was peripheral blood. The receptors here all came from a woman aged 18-29 years with acute or convalescent COVID-19.

J is TRBJ1-1 and V is TRBV19; D is undetermined. This CDR3 contains 14 residues. Germline lookup yields CDR1 LNHDA and CDR2 SQIVND (reference sequence). V was cut by 5 bases and J by 1 base, with 11 bases left in between. CDR3 bases: TGTGCCAGTAGTTACAGCTCTGCGAACACTGAAGCTTTCTTT. It translates to CASSYSSANTEAFF. The variable domain in full, with the rest retrieved from reference TRBV19 and TRBJ1-1, is DGGITQSPKYLFRKEGQNVTLSCEQNLNHDAMYWYRQDPGQGLRLIYYSQIVNDFQKGDIAEGYSVSREKKESFPLTVTSAQKNPTAFYLCASSYSSANTEAFFGQGTRLTVV.

The chain is built from TRBV19 and TRBJ1-5, with 7 bases lining up with TRBD1. The CDR3 contains 14 residues. With 2 bases clipped from V and 4 bases from J, the junction kept 2 bases outside the gene matches. The V gene's germline CDR1 is LNHDA and CDR2 SQIVND (reference sequence). CDR3 DNA: TGTGCCAGTAGTATACAGGGGGGAAATCAGCCCCAGCATTTT. Encoded protein: CASSIQGGNQPQHF.

This chain uses TRBV7-2 with TRBJ2-7; 11 bases match TRBD2. Germline CDR1 and CDR2: SGHTA and FQGNSA. Trimming removed 5 bases from V and 5 bases from J; junction bases left unmatched: 8. This CDR3 is built from 15 residues. The CDR3 sequence is CASSPLAGGPNEQYF. As DNA, the CDR3 is TGTGCCAGCAGCCCCTTAGCGGGAGGGCCAAACGAGCAGTACTTC.

The chain uses TRBV7-2 and TRBJ2-7; possible D gene TRBD2, 7 bases. V was cut by 5 bases and J by 6 bases, with 20 bases left in between. The CDR3 is 15 amino acids. Per germline, CDR1 SGHTA and CDR2 FQGNSA. The CDR3 sequence: CASSGGALKGLEQYF. The DNA of the CDR3 is TGTGCCAGCAGCGGGGGGGCCCTGAAGGGCCTCGAGCAGTACTTC.

CDR3 bases: TGTGCCAGCAGCCTGGACAGGGGGCAGGATGGCTACACCTTC. Its translation is CASSLDRGQDGYTF. The gene calls are TRBV5-4 and TRBJ1-2; 11 positions agree with TRBD1. The CDR3 extends over 14 amino acids. CDR1 and CDR2 (germline): SGHNT, YYREEE (reference sequence). Trimming at V came to 4 bases and at J to 6 bases, leaving 5 bases not matched to a gene. Using reference TRBV5-4 and TRBJ1-2 for the parts outside the CDR3, the full variable domain is ETGVTQSPTHLIKTRGQQVTLRCSSQSGHNTVSWYQQALGQGPQFIFQYYREEENGRGNFPPRFSGLQFPNYSSELNVNALELDDSALYLCASSLDRGQDGYTFGSGTRLTVV.

The chain links TRBV30 to TRBJ2-7; D perhaps matches TRBD1 (6 bases). The CDR3 extends over 12 amino acids. Germline CDR1 and CDR2: GTSNPN and SVGIG (reference sequence). Deletions cut 4 bases from V and 5 bases from J, with 12 bases between. The CDR3 is CAWTQGSDEQYF. CDR3 nucleotides: TGTGCCTGGACCCAGGGGAGCGACGAGCAGTACTTC.

The V gene is TRBV29-1, the J gene TRBJ2-7; TRBD2 aligns across 8 bases. Germline lookup yields CDR1 SQVTM and CDR2 ANQGSEA. Germline trimming cut 4 bases from V and 5 bases from J; bases unmatched to any gene: 13. This CDR3 is built from 15 residues. CDR3 sequence: CSVAGTSFSPDEQYF. CDR3 bases: TGCAGCGTTGCAGGGACTAGTTTCAGCCCAGACGAGCAGTACTTC.

This clone was recorded many times. J is TRBJ1-1 and V is TRBV6-5; TRBD1 matches at 9 bases. Germline V CDR1 and CDR2: MNHEY, SVGAGI. The trim removed 10 bases at V and 1 base at J, leaving 10 bases unmatched. The CDR3 runs to 15 residues. The CDR3 loop is CANRTGDHGNTEAFF. CDR3 in DNA: TGTGCCAACAGGACAGGGGACCATGGGAACACTGAAGCTTTCTTT.

The chain has TRBV28 and TRBJ2-1; D ambiguous. Germline V gene data show CDR1 as MDHEN and CDR2 as SYDVKM. The V end lost 4 bases, the J end lost 13 bases, and 11 bases lay between the germline ends. The CDR3 sequence is 11 residues long. The CDR3, as DNA: TGTGCCAGCAGTTCTATACAGCTACAGTTCTTC. Translation gives CASSSIQLQFF.

The chain links TRBV7-8 to TRBJ1-1; the D is unclear. In germline, CDR1 is SGHVS, CDR2 FQNEAQ. V was pared by 1 base and J by 1 base, with 13 bases between. The CDR3 is 16 residues long. The CDR3 protein is CASSLGVWVANTEAFF. CDR3 in DNA: TGTGCCAGCAGCTTAGGTGTATGGGTAGCGAACACTGAAGCTTTCTTT.

The chain couples TRBV7-2 to TRBJ2-1, with 9 bases identical to TRBD2. The CDR3 totals 18 residues. Per germline, CDR1 SGHTA and CDR2 FQGNSA. The V and J ends lost 3 bases and 0 bases, in that order; junction bases with no gene match: 9. CDR3 in DNA: TGTGCCAGCAGCTTCGGGGGAATAGCGGGAGTCTCCTACAATGAGCAGTTCTTC. This translates into CASSFGGIAGVSYNEQFF.

This chain uses TRBV3-1 (or the pseudogene TRBV3-2) with TRBJ2-3; the D gene is possibly TRBD2 (6 bases). Trimming stripped 3 bases from V and 4 bases from J, with 14 bases between. Per germline, CDR1 LGHDT and CDR2 YNNKEL (reference sequence). CDR3 length: 15 residues. The CDR3 is CASSHGGILADTQYF. Here the CDR3 DNA reads TGTGCCAGCAGCCATGGCGGGATATTGGCAGATACGCAGTATTTT.

This chain joins TRBV3-1 (or the pseudogene TRBV3-2) and TRBJ2-7, with D possibly being TRBD2 (6 bases). The V gene's germline CDR1 is LGHDT and CDR2 YNNKEL (reference sequence). The CDR3 consists of 15 residues. V dropped 4 bases and J dropped 4 bases, with 17 bases sitting between them. In DNA, the CDR3 is TGTGCCAGCAGCCCCCAGTCGGGAGATCGGTACGAGCAGTACTTC. It encodes CASSPQSGDRYEQYF.

The genes are TRBV19 and TRBJ1-6, with D unresolved. The germline CDR1 and CDR2 sequences are LNHDA and SQIVND (reference sequence). The CDR3 is 14 amino acids. With 1 base removed from V and 6 bases from J, the gap between germline ends came to 7 bases. CDR3 protein: CASSIVPSNSPLHF. The CDR3 coding sequence is TGTGCCAGTAGTATAGTTCCGAGTAATTCACCCCTCCACTTT.

This clone has just a few counts. The V gene is TRBV6-5, the J gene TRBJ1-1; D uncertain. Germline lookup yields CDR1 MNHEY and CDR2 SVGAGI. V was clipped by 7 bases and J by 3 bases, with 6 bases between them. This CDR3 region has 11 residues. This CDR3 is CASMRDTEAFF. The CDR3 DNA is TGTGCCAGCATGAGGGACACTGAAGCTTTCTTT.

This CDR3 is CASSYDSRELDEQFF. CDR3 coding DNA: TGTGCCAGCAGTTACGATTCGCGGGAGTTGGATGAGCAGTTCTTC. The genes are TRBV6-5 and TRBJ2-1; 7 positions match TRBD2. CDR3 length: 15 residues. Germline CDR1 reads MNHEY; CDR2 reads SVGAGI. The J segment lost 8 bases and the V segment lost 2 bases, leaving 9 bases of the junction unmatched.

This clone was picked up one time. This rearrangement joins TRBV6-5 to TRBJ2-1, with 7 nucleotides matching TRBD1. The CDR3 loop spans 15 amino acids. Germline V gene lookup returns CDR1 MNHEY and CDR2 SVGAGI. The junction had 4 bases not matched to a gene; V was cut back by 5 bases and J by 0 bases. The CDR3 nucleotides are TGTGCCAGCAGTAAAAGGACAGGCTCCTACAATGAGCAGTTCTTC. This sequence encodes CASSKRTGSYNEQFF.

The chain combines TRBV7-9 with TRBJ1-6, with 7 bases identical to TRBD1. The CDR3 consists of 16 residues. The germline V gene has CDR1 SEHNR and CDR2 FQNEAQ (reference sequence). The J segment lost 7 bases and the V segment lost 4 bases, leaving 10 bases of the junction unmatched. The CDR3 reads CASSSFGQAQNSPLHF. CDR3 nucleotide sequence: TGTGCCAGCAGCTCCTTCGGACAGGCCCAGAATTCACCCCTCCACTTT.

The rearrangement links TRBV28 to TRBJ2-2; TRBD2 matches 9 bases. Germline values: CDR1 MDHEN, CDR2 SYDVKM. V lost 2 bases to trimming and J lost 4 bases; unmatched junction nucleotides: 14. CDR3 length: 19 residues. This chain's CDR3 is CASSLGWTSAPMGTGELFF. In nucleotides, the CDR3 is TGTGCCAGCAGTTTAGGGTGGACTAGCGCCCCGATGGGCACCGGGGAGCTGTTTTTT.

This rearrangement joins TRBV3-1 (or the pseudogene TRBV3-2) to TRBJ2-5, with D possibly being TRBD2 (6 bases). V was pared by 1 base and J by 3 bases, with 18 bases between. This CDR3 comprises 17 residues. In germline, CDR1 is LGHDT, CDR2 YNNKEL (reference sequence). The CDR3 loop reads CASSQVGGRQNKETQYF. CDR3 DNA: TGTGCCAGCAGCCAAGTAGGAGGGAGGCAAAACAAAGAGACCCAGTACTTC.

The chain uses TRBV3-1 (or the pseudogene TRBV3-2) and TRBJ2-5; D is possibly TRBD1 (5 bases). The CDR3 is 13 amino acids. The germline gives CDR1 LGHDT, CDR2 YNNKEL (reference sequence). The germline V and J ends were trimmed by 0 bases and 5 bases, with 7 bases remaining between them. CDR3 protein: CASSQDRGETQYF. The CDR3, as DNA: TGTGCCAGCAGCCAAGATAGGGGCGAGACCCAGTACTTC.

The J gene is TRBJ2-2, the V gene TRBV2; 14 bases map to TRBD2. The germline gives CDR1 SNHLY, CDR2 FYNNEI. This CDR3 comprises 15 residues. V lost 6 bases, J lost 5 bases, and 2 bases stayed unmatched. CDR3 amino acids: CASRGLAGVTGELFF. The CDR3 DNA reads TGTGCCAGCAGGGGACTAGCGGGAGTGACCGGGGAGCTGTTTTTT.

This clone has only one observation. The sample holds other DNA sequences that translate to the same CDR3. This sequence joins TRBV29-1 and TRBJ2-7; TRBD2 matches 7 bases. CDR1 and CDR2 from the germline V gene are SQVTM and ANQGSEA. This CDR3 has 12 amino acids. V lost 7 bases and J lost 2; bases outside the gene matches: 5. The CDR3, as DNA: TGCAGCGCCTTAGCGGGCCCCTACGAGCAGTACTTC. Translated, it gives CSALAGPYEQYF.

V and J are TRBV7-2 and TRBJ1-5; D gene uncertain. Germline V gives CDR1 SGHTA, CDR2 FQGNSA. CDR3 size: 16 residues. Between the trimmed V and J ends, which lost 5 bases and 2 bases, there was a span of 16 bases. CDR3 DNA sequence: TGTGCCAGCAGCGGGGAGGGAGTGATAGGCAATCAGCCCCAGCATTTT. It encodes CASSGEGVIGNQPQHF.

The V gene is TRBV19, the J gene TRBJ2-2, with a possible D match to TRBD2 (6 bases). The V gene's germline CDR1 is LNHDA and CDR2 SQIVND (reference sequence). The CDR3 extends over 14 amino acids. The V end lost 1 base, the J end lost 4 bases, and 7 bases lay between the germline ends. CDR3 in DNA: TGTGCCAGTAGTATAGTGGGGGGCACCGGGGAGCTGTTTTTT. This codes for CASSIVGGTGELFF.

V gene TRBV5-1 combines with J gene TRBJ2-1; 9 bases match TRBD2. The V and J ends lost 0 bases and 7 bases, in that order; junction bases with no gene match: 8. Germline CDR1 SGHRS, CDR2 YFSETQ. CDR3 size: 16 residues. CDR3: CASSLVRLAGWNEQFF. CDR3 DNA sequence: TGCGCCAGCAGCTTGGTCAGGCTAGCGGGGTGGAATGAGCAGTTCTTC. The variable domain in full, with the rest retrieved from reference TRBV5-1 and TRBJ2-1, is KAGVTQTPRYLIKTRGQQVTLSCSPISGHRSVSWYQQTPGQGLQFLFEYFSETQRNKGNFPGRFSGRQFSNSRSEMNVSTLELGDSALYLCASSLVRLAGWNEQFFGPGTRLTVL.

V gene TRBV13 combines with J gene TRBJ2-5, with TRBD2 identical over 7 bases. Germline V gives CDR1 PRHDT, CDR2 FYEKMQ (reference sequence). The CDR3 has 18 amino acids. J lost 1 base, V lost 1 base, and 12 bases had no gene match. This CDR3 is CASSLVGIAGPPQETQYF. The DNA for the CDR3 is TGTGCCAGCAGCTTAGTGGGGATAGCGGGCCCGCCCCAAGAGACCCAGTACTTC. Looking up the rest from reference TRBV13 and TRBJ2-5 gives the full variable domain: AAGVIQSPRHLIKEKRETATLKCYPIPRHDTVYWYQQGPGQDPQFLISFYEKMQSDKGSIPDRFSAQQFSDYHSELNMSSLELGDSALYFCASSLVGIAGPPQETQYFGPGTRLLVL.

The V call is TRBV30, the J call TRBJ1-1; 9 bases map to TRBD1. Losses at the gene ends were 5 bases for V and 1 base for J; bases not matched to a gene: 2. Germline V gives CDR1 GTSNPN, CDR2 SVGIG (reference sequence). The CDR3 extends over 13 amino acids. The CDR3 nucleotides are TGTGCCTGGGGGGGACAGGGGAACACTGAAGCTTTCTTT. The encoded protein is CAWGGQGNTEAFF.